The clone carrying this T cell receptor beta chain has a count of ten or more. As yet, its antigen is unknown. Alongside a J-beta primer mix, a sample-barcoded 5' primer served in a second PCR lasting about 7 to 12 cycles. All samples gave at least 3 million CDR3-containing paired-end reads. TCRdb called the 5' RACE reads again in MiXCR, with one record for every CDR3 protein. The sample comprises approximately 810,000 distinct CDR3 sequences, more than 25% of which are singletons, and 17% rests with the top ten. The data are from a study of blood T cells in healthy people across ages. General study points: Estimated diversity, derived from one million T cells, was regarded as an underestimate. Older age coincided with a roughly linear decline in TCR beta diversity per million T cells.

CDR1 is SGHDT, CDR2 YYEEEE, per germline. V dropped 2 bases and J dropped 5 bases, with 11 bases sitting between them. This CDR3 is 14 amino acids long. Total RNA extraction produced at least 6 micrograms (per sample) for the study. The receptor was derived from a woman aged 80 or over in good health. This chain joins TRBV5-6 and TRBJ2-1; maybe TRBD2 (6 bases). What was sequenced was blood. As DNA, the CDR3 is TGTGCCAGCAGCTTCAGGAGGACTAACAATGAGCAGTTCTTC. It is translated as CASSFRRTNNEQFF.